These 28 T cell receptor beta chains share one sample of origin, sequenced in a study of cytomegalovirus exposure and HLA in healthy donors. The PCR was carried out with 60 Vbeta primers and 13 Jbeta primers. Clones were read by immunoSEQ multiplex PCR, and TCRdb kept only the in-frame ones, dropping some. This table has roughly 180,000 clones, roughly 80% appearing once. The sequenced sample consisted of PBMCs. These receptors were taken from a female donor in good health and CMV-seronegative.

This chain joins TRBV5-6 and TRBJ2-4, with D possibly matching TRBD2 (6 bases). The CDR3 extends over 18 amino acids. The V and J ends lost 3 bases and 3 bases respectively, with 22 bases between them. Germline V CDR1 and CDR2: SGHDT, YYEEEE. The CDR3 region has the DNA TGTGCCAGCAGCTCCGCATTTCGGAGGGGCGAGGACAAAAACATTCAGTACTTC. Amino acids: CASSSAFRRGEDKNIQYF.

The chain recombines TRBV6-5 with TRBJ2-7; D may be TRBD1 (6 bases). The germline CDR1 and CDR2 sequences are MNHEY and SVGAGI. V gave up 0 bases and J gave up 3 bases, with 15 bases separating them. The CDR3 spans 16 residues. The CDR3 region has the DNA TGTGCCAGCAGTTACTCGGACGTGGGGGCCCTCTACGAGCAGTACTTC. Translating it yields CASSYSDVGALYEQYF.

The chain couples TRBV11-3 to TRBJ1-1; unclear D gene. This CDR3 region has 15 residues. Per the germline V gene, CDR1 is SGHNT and CDR2 is YENEEA. V lost 0 bases, J lost 0 bases, and 8 bases lay in between. The CDR3 is CASSLDSQLNTEAFF. The CDR3 region has the DNA TGTGCCAGCAGCTTAGATTCACAGCTGAACACTGAAGCTTTCTTT.

The V and J genes are TRBV18 and TRBJ1-1, with D possibly matching TRBD1 (6 bases). The CDR3 consists of 13 residues. The V and J ends lost 9 bases and 1 base respectively, with 12 bases between them. CDR1 is KGHSH and CDR2 is LQKENI in the germline V gene. CDR3: CASTGTWNTEAFF. DNA of the CDR3: TGTGCCAGTACAGGGACGTGGAACACTGAAGCTTTCTTT. Based on the CDR3 plus reference TRBV18 and TRBJ1-1, the full variable domain is NAGVMQNPRHLVRRRGQEARLRCSPMKGHSHVYWYRQLPEEGLKFMVYLQKENIIDESGMPKERFSAEFPKEGPSILRIQQVVRGDSAAYFCASTGTWNTEAFFGQGTRLTVV.

This clone was counted a few times. J is TRBJ1-6 and V is TRBV27; a possible D gene is TRBD1 (5 bases). Trimming left V 2 bases short and J 7 bases short, with 12 bases between. The CDR3 is made up of 15 amino acids. CDR1 is MNHEY and CDR2 is SMNVEV in the germline V gene (reference sequence). The CDR3 reads CASSLNRPSNSPLHF. The CDR3, as DNA: TGTGCCAGCAGTTTAAACAGGCCCTCAAATTCACCCCTCCACTTT.

The chain carries TRBV27 and TRBJ2-7; D might be TRBD2 (6 bases). Looked up from germline, CDR1 is MNHEY and CDR2 is SMNVEV (reference sequence). The CDR3 has 13 residues. V was pared by 2 bases and J by 7 bases, with 12 bases between. CDR3 in amino acids: CASSLRGGGEQYF. CDR3 coding DNA: TGTGCCAGCAGTTTACGAGGTGGGGGGGAGCAGTACTTC.

This chain uses TRBV29-1 with TRBJ2-1; 8 nucleotides agree with TRBD2. This CDR3 is 14 amino acids long. CDR1 is SQVTM and CDR2 is ANQGSEA in the germline V gene. V lost 4 bases to trimming and J lost 4 bases; unmatched junction nucleotides: 6. Written as DNA, the CDR3 is TGCAGCGTTGGGCCGGGGGGGATTTACAATGAGCAGTTCTTC. Translating it yields CSVGPGGIYNEQFF.

This clone has just a few counts. The chain is built from TRBV28 and TRBJ2-5; 12 nucleotides match TRBD1. Germline lookup yields CDR1 MDHEN and CDR2 SYDVKM. Germline trimming cut 4 bases from V and 4 bases from J; bases unmatched to any gene: 10. This CDR3 has 17 amino acids. CDR3 sequence: CASSSVIGTGGLETQYF. CDR3 DNA sequence: TGTGCCAGCAGTTCTGTAATCGGGACAGGGGGCCTAGAGACCCAGTACTTC.

This chain joins TRBV6-1 and TRBJ2-2; possible D gene TRBD1, 6 bases. This CDR3 has 15 residues. V was clipped by 7 bases and J by 4 bases, with 16 bases between them. Germline CDR1 and CDR2: MNHNS and SASEGT. The CDR3 DNA sequence: TGTGCCAGCAAAGTACAGGGTCCTACCACCGGGGAGCTGTTTTTT. This codes for CASKVQGPTTGELFF.

The chain recombines TRBV18 with TRBJ2-7; possible D gene TRBD2, 6 bases. The CDR3 totals 15 residues. CDR1 and CDR2 from the germline V gene are KGHSH and LQKENI. V dropped 5 bases and J dropped 5 bases, with 19 bases sitting between them. For the CDR3, the DNA is TGTGCCAGCTCATACTCCGTGGGGGGTTTTCACGAGCAGTACTTC. Translating it yields CASSYSVGGFHEQYF.

This rearrangement joins TRBV18 to TRBJ2-5, with TRBD2 matching over 9 bases. The CDR3 is 19 amino acids. Germline values: CDR1 KGHSH, CDR2 LQKENI. The V segment lost 0 bases and the J segment 0 bases; nucleotides outside the gene matches: 11. CDR3 sequence: CASSPPTGGLAGYQETQYF. CDR3 nucleotides: TGTGCCAGCTCACCACCCACAGGTGGGCTAGCGGGGTACCAAGAGACCCAGTACTTC.

The V gene is TRBV28, the J gene TRBJ2-7; 11 bases fit TRBD2. The CDR3 runs to 17 residues. The V gene end was trimmed by 6 bases and the J gene end by 4 bases; junction bases not matched to a gene: 14. Germline CDR1 and CDR2: MDHEN and SYDVKM. The CDR3 protein is CASRVRRLAGPEYEQYF. CDR3 DNA: TGTGCCAGCAGGGTGAGGCGACTAGCGGGACCCGAGTACGAGCAGTACTTC.

The genes are TRBV30 and TRBJ2-3, with TRBD1 as a possible D gene (6 bases). V lost 0 bases, J lost 4 bases, and 14 bases lay in between. The CDR3 length is 15 residues. Germline CDR1 is GTSNPN and CDR2 is SVGIG (reference sequence). CDR3 loop: CAWSVQGFEADTQYF. In DNA, the CDR3 is TGTGCCTGGAGTGTACAGGGATTTGAGGCAGATACGCAGTATTTT. Full variable domain (remainder filled in from reference TRBV30 and TRBJ2-3): SQTIHQWPATLVQPVGSPLSLECTVEGTSNPNLYWYRQAAGRGLQLLFYSVGIGQISSEVPQNLSASRPQDRQFILSSKKLLLSDSGFYLCAWSVQGFEADTQYFGPGTRLTVL.

This rearrangement joins TRBV2 to TRBJ2-3; 7 nucleotides agree with TRBD2. Trimming removed 7 bases from V and 3 bases from J; junction bases left unmatched: 4. Germline CDR1 is SNHLY and CDR2 is FYNNEI. This CDR3 is built from 13 residues. CDR3 coding DNA: TGTGCCAGCAAGTGGGAGGGTACAGATACGCAGTATTTT. It codes for CASKWEGTDTQYF.

This sequence joins TRBV21-1 and TRBJ2-7; no DNA check was done on the table's D call, TRBD2. TRBV21-1 is listed as a pseudogene. The length of the CDR3 is 16 residues. Here the CDR3 reads CASSTVRTSGFYEQYF. CDR3 bases: TGTGCCAGCAGCACAGTTAGGACTAGCGGCTTTTACGAGCAGTACTTC.

The genes are TRBV19 and TRBJ2-1; 8 positions match TRBD2. V shed 9 bases and J 1 base; nucleotides not matched to a gene: 11. The CDR3 extends over 16 amino acids. CDR1 and CDR2 from the germline V gene are LNHDA and SQIVND (reference sequence). The CDR3 reads CASAKGAGGSYNEQFF. DNA for the CDR3: TGTGCCAGCGCTAAGGGTGCGGGAGGATCCTACAATGAGCAGTTCTTC.

The J gene is TRBJ2-3, the V gene TRBV6-6, with D perhaps TRBD1 (5 bases). Germline V lookup: CDR1 MNHNY, CDR2 SVGAGI (reference sequence). The V end lost 0 bases, the J end lost 4 bases, and 8 bases lay between the germline ends. The CDR3 consists of 14 residues. CDR3 nucleotides: TGTGCCAGCAGTTACTCGCAGGGCGCAGATACGCAGTATTTT. Its protein product is CASSYSQGADTQYF.

V and J are TRBV2 and TRBJ1-1; D remains unclear. Trimming left V 7 bases short and J 7 bases short, with 16 bases between. Germline loops: CDR1 SNHLY, CDR2 FYNNEI. This CDR3 contains 13 residues. The CDR3 nucleotides read TGTGCCAGCACCCCAAGTCGTCCGGGTGAAGCTTTCTTT. This gives the protein CASTPSRPGEAFF. Drawing the rest from reference TRBV2 and TRBJ1-1, the complete variable domain is EPEVTQTPSHQVTQMGQEVILRCVPISNHLYFYWYRQILGQKVEFLVSFYNNEISEKSEIFDDQFSVERPDGSNFTLKIRSTKLEDSAMYFCASTPSRPGEAFFGQGTRLTVV.

V is TRBV27 and J is TRBJ2-6, with 8 bases matching TRBD2. The CDR3 spans 18 residues. In germline, CDR1 is MNHEY, CDR2 SMNVEV (reference sequence). Trimming took 6 bases from V and 4 from J; bases not matched to a gene: 14. The CDR3, as DNA: TGTGCCAGCAGATGGGTGGGAGCGGGAGTAGGAGGGGCCAACGTCCTGACTTTC. Translated: CASRWVGAGVGGANVLTF. Filled out from reference TRBV27 and TRBJ2-6, the complete variable domain reads EAQVTQNPRYLITVTGKKLTVTCSQNMNHEYMSWYRQDPGLGLRQIYYSMNVEVTDKGDVPEGYKVSRKEKRNFPLILESPSPNQTSLYFCASRWVGAGVGGANVLTFGAGSRLTVL.

The sample holds one count of this clone. V gene TRBV7-6 combines with J gene TRBJ2-3; 7 bases align to TRBD1. The V gene's germline CDR1 is SGHVS and CDR2 FNYEAQ. Trimming took 4 bases from V and 0 from J; bases not matched to a gene: 13. The CDR3 totals 18 residues. CDR3 coding DNA: TGTGCCAGCAGCTCTATACTGCAGGGACAGCCGAGCACAGATACGCAGTATTTT. Translation gives CASSSILQGQPSTDTQYF.

This clone occurred a few times. The junction and the germline gene differ at one end; a read error may be behind it. The chain recombines TRBV7-9 with TRBJ2-7; 7 bases are shared with TRBD1. This CDR3 spans 14 amino acids. Germline assignment: CDR1 SEHNR and CDR2 FQNEAQ (reference sequence). The CDR3 DNA is TGTTCCAGCAGCTTAGTAGGGGGCCATTACGAGCAGTACTTC. It yields the protein CSSSLVGGHYEQYF.

The rearrangement links TRBV11-1 to TRBJ2-2, with 8 bases aligning to TRBD1. The CDR3 is 16 amino acids. Germline CDR1 is SGHAT and CDR2 is FQDESV (reference sequence). V shed 1 base, J shed 4 bases, and the junction held 5 bases outside the gene matches. Here the CDR3 DNA reads TGTGCCAGCAGCTTAGGAACAGGGGGAAGCACCGGGGAGCTGTTTTTT. Encoded protein: CASSLGTGGSTGELFF.

This chain joins TRBV28 and TRBJ2-3, with TRBD2 as a possible D gene (7 bases). The CDR3 has 16 residues. Looked up from germline, CDR1 is MDHEN and CDR2 is SYDVKM. The ends were cut back, 6 bases at V and 4 bases at J, with 20 bases in the middle. This chain's CDR3 is CASRPSGGAYSDTQYF. DNA of the CDR3: TGTGCCAGCAGACCTTCGGGGGGCGCCTATTCAGATACGCAGTATTTT.

Of note for this clone: At one of its ends the junction is not consistent with the germline gene, which may arise from a read error. The chain links TRBV7-9 to TRBJ1-4; TRBD1 might be the D (6 bases). There are 14 residues in the CDR3. Germline loops: CDR1 SEHNR, CDR2 FQNEAQ (reference sequence). Written as DNA, the CDR3 is TGTTCCAGCAGCCCCGGGGGGGGCGATGAAAAACTGTTTTTT. Protein: CSSSPGGGDEKLFF.

CDR3 bases: TGTGCCAGCAGCGTAGCGGCTAGCGGAGCTAATGAGCAGTTCTTC. It codes for CASSVAASGANEQFF. This chain links TRBV9 with TRBJ2-1; 7 bases are shared with TRBD2. The CDR3 consists of 15 residues. V shed 0 bases and J 7 bases; nucleotides not matched to a gene: 7. Germline CDR1 is SGDLS and CDR2 is YYNGEE. The full variable domain, its missing parts supplied by reference TRBV9 and TRBJ2-1, is DSGVTQTPKHLITATGQRVTLRCSPRSGDLSVYWYQQSLDQGLQFLIQYYNGEERAKGNILERFSAQQFPDLHSELNLSSLELGDSALYFCASSVAASGANEQFFGPGTRLTVL.

This chain connects TRBV18 to TRBJ2-2; no clear D gene. The CDR3 runs to 15 residues. The ends were cut back, 1 base at V and 1 base at J, with 7 bases in the middle. The germline CDR1 and CDR2 sequences are KGHSH and LQKENI. The CDR3 is CASSPRAGNTGELFF. As DNA, the CDR3 is TGTGCCAGCTCACCACGGGCAGGGAACACCGGGGAGCTGTTTTTT.

The chain is built from TRBV4-2 and TRBJ2-2; D is possibly TRBD2 (7 bases). Trimming shortened V by 0 bases and J by 5 bases, and 16 bases separated the two germline ends. The CDR3 extends over 17 amino acids. CDR1 is LGHNA, CDR2 YNFKEQ, per germline. The CDR3 nucleotides read TGTGCCAGCAGCCAAGAGGCTGGGGGGGGCCGAACCGGGGAGCTGTTTTTT. Its protein is CASSQEAGGGRTGELFF.

The chain combines TRBV28 with TRBJ2-1, with 7 bases aligning to TRBD1. The CDR3 contains 16 residues. In germline, CDR1 is MDHEN, CDR2 SYDVKM. Unmatched junction bases numbered 11, after V lost 5 bases and J lost 4 bases. CDR3 sequence: CASSPTGATGYNEQFF. As DNA, the CDR3 is TGTGCCAGCAGTCCCACAGGGGCGACGGGGTACAATGAGCAGTTCTTC.